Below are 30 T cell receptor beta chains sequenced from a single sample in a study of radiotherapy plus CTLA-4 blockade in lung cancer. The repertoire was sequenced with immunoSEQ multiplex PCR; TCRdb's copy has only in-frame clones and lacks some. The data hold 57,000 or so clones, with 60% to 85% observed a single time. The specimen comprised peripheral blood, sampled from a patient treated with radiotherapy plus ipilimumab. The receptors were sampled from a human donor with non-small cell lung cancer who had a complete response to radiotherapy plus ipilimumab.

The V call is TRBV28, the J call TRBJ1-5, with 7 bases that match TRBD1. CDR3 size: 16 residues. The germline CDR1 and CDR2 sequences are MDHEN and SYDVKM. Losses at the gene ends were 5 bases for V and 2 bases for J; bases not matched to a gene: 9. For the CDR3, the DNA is TGTGCCAGCAGTCTCAACAGGGGCCGGGGCAATCAGCCCCAGCATTTT. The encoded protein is CASSLNRGRGNQPQHF.

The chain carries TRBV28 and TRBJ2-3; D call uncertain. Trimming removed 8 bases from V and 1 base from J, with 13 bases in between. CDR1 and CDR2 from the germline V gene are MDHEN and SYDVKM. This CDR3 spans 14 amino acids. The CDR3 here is CASAKLSGTDTQYF. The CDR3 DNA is TGTGCCAGCGCTAAGTTGTCGGGCACAGATACGCAGTATTTT.

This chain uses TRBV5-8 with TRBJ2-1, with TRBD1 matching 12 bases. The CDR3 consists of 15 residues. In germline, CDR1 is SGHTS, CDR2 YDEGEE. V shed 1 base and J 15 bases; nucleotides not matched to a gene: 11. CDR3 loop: CASSLSGTGGGSGFF. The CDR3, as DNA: TGTGCCAGCAGCTTGTCCGGGACAGGGGGCGGTTCGGGGTTCTTC.

CDR3 region: CASSLSGTGLEKLFF. In DNA, the CDR3 is TGTGCCAGCAGCTTATCCGGGACAGGGCTCGAAAAACTGTTTTTT. The chain couples TRBV11-2 to TRBJ1-4, with 9 bases fitting TRBD1. This CDR3 has 15 amino acids. The ends lost 2 bases at V and 8 bases at J; junction bases unmatched: 6. The germline gives CDR1 SGHAT, CDR2 FQNNGV.

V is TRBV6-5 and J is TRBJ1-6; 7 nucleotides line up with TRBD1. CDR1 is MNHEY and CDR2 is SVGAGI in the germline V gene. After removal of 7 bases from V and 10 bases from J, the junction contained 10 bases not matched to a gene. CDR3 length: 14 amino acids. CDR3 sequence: CASTTDRANSPLHF. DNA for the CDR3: TGTGCCAGCACTACTGACAGGGCTAACTCACCCCTCCACTTT.

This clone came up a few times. For the CDR3, the DNA is TGTGCCAGCAGCAAACCGGGGGGAGACGGGCACACTGAAGCTTTCTTT. Residues: CASSKPGGDGHTEAFF. The chain couples TRBV11-2 to TRBJ1-1, with D maybe TRBD1 (5 bases). The CDR3 extends over 16 amino acids. V dropped 5 bases and J dropped 3 bases, with 19 bases sitting between them. Per germline, CDR1 SGHAT and CDR2 FQNNGV. Using reference TRBV11-2 and TRBJ1-1 for the parts outside the CDR3, the full variable domain is EAGVAQSPRYKIIEKRQSVAFWCNPISGHATLYWYQQILGQGPKLLIQFQNNGVVDDSQLPKDRFSAERLKGVDSTLKIQPAKLEDSAVYLCASSKPGGDGHTEAFFGQGTRLTVV.

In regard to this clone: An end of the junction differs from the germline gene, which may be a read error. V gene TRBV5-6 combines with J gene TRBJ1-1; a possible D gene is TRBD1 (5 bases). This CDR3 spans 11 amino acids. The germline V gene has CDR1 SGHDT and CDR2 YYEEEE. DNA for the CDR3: TGTGCCAGCAGTGGGGGGGTCCAGCCCGTCTTT. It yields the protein CASSGGVQPVF.

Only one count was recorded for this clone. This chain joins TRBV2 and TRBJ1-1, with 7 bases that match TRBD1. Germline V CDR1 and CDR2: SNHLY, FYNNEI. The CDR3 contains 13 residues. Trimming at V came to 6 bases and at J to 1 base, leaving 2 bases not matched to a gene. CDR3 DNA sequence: TGTGCCAGCAGGGGACAGCCGAACACTGAAGCTTTCTTT. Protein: CASRGQPNTEAFF.

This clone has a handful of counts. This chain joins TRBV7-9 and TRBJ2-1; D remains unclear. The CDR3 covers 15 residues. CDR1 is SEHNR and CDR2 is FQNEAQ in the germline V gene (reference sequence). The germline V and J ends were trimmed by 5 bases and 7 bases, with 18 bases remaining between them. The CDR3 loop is CASSRSTGQTNEQFF. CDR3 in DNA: TGTGCCAGCAGCCGTTCGACGGGCCAGACGAATGAGCAGTTCTTC.

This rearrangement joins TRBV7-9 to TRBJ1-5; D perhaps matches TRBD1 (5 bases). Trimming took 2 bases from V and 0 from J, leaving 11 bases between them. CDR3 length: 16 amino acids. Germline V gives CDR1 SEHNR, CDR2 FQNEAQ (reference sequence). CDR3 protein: CASSLWGTDSNQPQHF. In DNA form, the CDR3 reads TGTGCCAGCAGCTTATGGGGGACGGATAGCAATCAGCCCCAGCATTTT.

The CDR3 DNA follows: TGTGCCACCAGCAGGGGGGGAACAGGGGGCTCGAATTCACCCCTCCACTTT. Protein product: CATSRGGTGGSNSPLHF. The chain couples TRBV15 to TRBJ1-6; TRBD1 aligns across 9 bases. The CDR3 loop spans 17 amino acids. The germline V gene has CDR1 LNHNV and CDR2 YYDKDF (reference sequence). J was trimmed by 7 bases and V by 3 bases; bases with no gene match: 10.

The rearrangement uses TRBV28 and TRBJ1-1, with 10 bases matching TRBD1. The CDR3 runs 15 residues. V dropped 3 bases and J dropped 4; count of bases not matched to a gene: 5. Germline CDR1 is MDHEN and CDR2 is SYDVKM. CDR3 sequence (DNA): TGTGCCAGCAGTTTTGGGACAGGGGTGGGCACTGAAGCTTTCTTT. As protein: CASSFGTGVGTEAFF.

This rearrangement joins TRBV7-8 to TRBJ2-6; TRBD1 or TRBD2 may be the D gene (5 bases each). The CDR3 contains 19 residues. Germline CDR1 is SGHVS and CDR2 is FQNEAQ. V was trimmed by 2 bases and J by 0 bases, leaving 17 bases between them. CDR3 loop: CASSLRMSVGDSGANVLTF. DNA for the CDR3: TGTGCCAGCAGCTTAAGGATGAGTGTGGGGGACTCTGGGGCCAACGTCCTGACTTTC.

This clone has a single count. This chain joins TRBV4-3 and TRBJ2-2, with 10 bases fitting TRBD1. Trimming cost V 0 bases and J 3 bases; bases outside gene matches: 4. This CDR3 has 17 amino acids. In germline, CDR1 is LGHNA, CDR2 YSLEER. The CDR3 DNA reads TGCGCCAGCAGCCAAGATCGGACAGGGGGGTACACCGGGGAGCTGTTTTTT. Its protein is CASSQDRTGGYTGELFF.

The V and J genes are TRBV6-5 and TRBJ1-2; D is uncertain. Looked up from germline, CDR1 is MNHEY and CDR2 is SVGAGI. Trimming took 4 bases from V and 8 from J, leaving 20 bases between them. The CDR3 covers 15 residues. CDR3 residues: CASSSTESAQAGYTF. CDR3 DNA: TGTGCCAGCAGTTCTACCGAAAGCGCCCAAGCGGGCTACACCTTC.

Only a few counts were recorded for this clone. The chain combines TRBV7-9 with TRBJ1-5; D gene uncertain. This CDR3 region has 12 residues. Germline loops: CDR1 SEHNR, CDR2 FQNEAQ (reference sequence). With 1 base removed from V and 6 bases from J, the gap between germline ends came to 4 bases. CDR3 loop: CASSLVSQPQHF. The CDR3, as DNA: TGTGCCAGCAGCTTAGTGAGTCAGCCCCAGCATTTT.

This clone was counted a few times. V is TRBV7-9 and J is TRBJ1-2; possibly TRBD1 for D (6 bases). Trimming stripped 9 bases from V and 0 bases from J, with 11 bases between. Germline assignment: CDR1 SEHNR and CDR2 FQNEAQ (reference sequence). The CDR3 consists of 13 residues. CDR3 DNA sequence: TGTGCCAGTTCAGGGGCCGCTAACTATGGCTACACCTTC. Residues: CASSGAANYGYTF.

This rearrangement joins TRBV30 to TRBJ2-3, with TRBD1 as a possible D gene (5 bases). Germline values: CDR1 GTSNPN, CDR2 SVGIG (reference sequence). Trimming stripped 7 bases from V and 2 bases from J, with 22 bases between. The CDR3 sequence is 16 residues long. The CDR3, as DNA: TGTGCCTTAAATGGGGCTAGTGGGCCCCTCACAGATACGCAGTATTTT. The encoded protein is CALNGASGPLTDTQYF.

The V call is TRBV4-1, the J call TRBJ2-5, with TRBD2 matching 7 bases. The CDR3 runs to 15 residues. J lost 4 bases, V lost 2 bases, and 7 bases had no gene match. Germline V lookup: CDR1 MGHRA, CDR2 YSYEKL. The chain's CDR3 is CASSQTGLVLETQYF. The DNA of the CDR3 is TGCGCCAGCAGCCAAACCGGACTAGTATTAGAGACCCAGTACTTC.

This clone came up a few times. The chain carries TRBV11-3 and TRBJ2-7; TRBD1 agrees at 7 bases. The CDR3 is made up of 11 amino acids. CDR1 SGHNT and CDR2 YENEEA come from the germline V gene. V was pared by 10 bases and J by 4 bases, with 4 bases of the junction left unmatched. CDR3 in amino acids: CATEGAYEQYF. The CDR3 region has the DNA TGTGCCACCGAGGGGGCGTACGAGCAGTACTTC. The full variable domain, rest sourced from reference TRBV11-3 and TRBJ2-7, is EAGVVQSPRYKIIEKKQPVAFWCNPISGHNTLYWYLQNLGQGPELLIRYENEEAVDDSQLPKDRFSAERLKGVDSTLKIQPAELGDSAVYLCATEGAYEQYFGPGTRLTVT.

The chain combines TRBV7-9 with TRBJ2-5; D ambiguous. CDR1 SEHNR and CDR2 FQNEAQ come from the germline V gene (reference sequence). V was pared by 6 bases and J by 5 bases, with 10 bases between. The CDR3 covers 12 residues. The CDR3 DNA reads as TGTGCCAGCAGGGGATTGGGGGAGACCCAGTACTTC. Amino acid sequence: CASRGLGETQYF. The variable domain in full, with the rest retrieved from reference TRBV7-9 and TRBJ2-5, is DTGVSQNPRHKITKRGQNVTFRCDPISEHNRLYWYRQTLGQGPEFLTYFQNEAQLEKSRLLSDRFSAERPKGSFSTLEIQRTEQGDSAMYLCASRGLGETQYFGPGTRLLVL.

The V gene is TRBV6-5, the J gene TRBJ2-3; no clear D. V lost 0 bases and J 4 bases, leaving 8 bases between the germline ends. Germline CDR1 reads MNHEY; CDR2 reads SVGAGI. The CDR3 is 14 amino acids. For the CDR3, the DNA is TGTGCCAGCAGTTACTCGAAATATTCAGATACGCAGTATTTT. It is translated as CASSYSKYSDTQYF.

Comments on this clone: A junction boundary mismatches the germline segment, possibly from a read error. This CDR3 reads CATSIDKNHYGYTF. CDR3 coding DNA: TGTGCCACCAGTATTGATAAAAATCACTATGGCTACACCTTC. The chain employs TRBV10-3 and TRBJ1-2; D is uncertain. Germline V gives CDR1 ENHRY, CDR2 SYGVKD. The CDR3 contains 14 residues.

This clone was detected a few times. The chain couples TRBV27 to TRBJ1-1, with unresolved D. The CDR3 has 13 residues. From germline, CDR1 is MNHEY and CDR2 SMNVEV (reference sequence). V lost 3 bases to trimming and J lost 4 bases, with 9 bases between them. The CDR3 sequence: CASSLAGGTEAFF. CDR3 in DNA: TGTGCCAGCAGTTTGGCGGGAGGCACTGAAGCTTTCTTT.

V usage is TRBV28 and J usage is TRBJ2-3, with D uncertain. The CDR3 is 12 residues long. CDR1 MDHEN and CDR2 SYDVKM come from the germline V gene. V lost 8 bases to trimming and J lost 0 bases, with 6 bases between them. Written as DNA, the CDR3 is TGTGCCAGCTTGGGGAGCACAGATACGCAGTATTTT. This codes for CASLGSTDTQYF. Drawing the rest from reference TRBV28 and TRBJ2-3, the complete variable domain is DVKVTQSSRYLVKRTGEKVFLECVQDMDHENMFWYRQDPGLGLRLIYFSYDVKMKEKGDIPEGYSVSREKKERFSLILESASTNQTSMYLCASLGSTDTQYFGPGTRLTVL.

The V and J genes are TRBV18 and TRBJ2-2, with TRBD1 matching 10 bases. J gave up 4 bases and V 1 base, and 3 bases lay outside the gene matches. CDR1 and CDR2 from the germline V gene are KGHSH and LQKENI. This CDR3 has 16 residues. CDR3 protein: CASSPLGTGATGELFF. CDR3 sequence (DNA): TGTGCCAGCTCACCACTTGGGACAGGGGCCACCGGGGAGCTGTTTTTT.

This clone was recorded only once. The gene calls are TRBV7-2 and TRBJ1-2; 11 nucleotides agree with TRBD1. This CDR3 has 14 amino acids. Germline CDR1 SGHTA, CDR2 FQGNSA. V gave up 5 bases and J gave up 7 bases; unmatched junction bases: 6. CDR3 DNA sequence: TGTGCCAGCAGCACCCGGGACAGGGGGGGTGGCTACACCTTC. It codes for CASSTRDRGGGYTF. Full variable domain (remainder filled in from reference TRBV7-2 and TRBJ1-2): GAGVSQSPSNKVTEKGKDVELRCDPISGHTALYWYRQSLGQGLEFLIYFQGNSAPDKSGLPSDRFSAERTGGSVSTLTIQRTQQEDSAVYLCASSTRDRGGGYTFGSGTRLTVV.

The CDR3 bases are TGTGCCAGCAGCCGCCGGAGGGGTAGGGACACTGAAGCTTTCTTT. Protein product: CASSRRRGRDTEAFF. The V and J genes are TRBV5-5 and TRBJ1-1; TRBD1 is a possible D gene (5 bases). The germline gives CDR1 SGHKS, CDR2 YYEKEE (reference sequence). The germline V and J ends were trimmed by 4 bases and 3 bases, with 16 bases remaining between them. The CDR3 is 15 residues long.

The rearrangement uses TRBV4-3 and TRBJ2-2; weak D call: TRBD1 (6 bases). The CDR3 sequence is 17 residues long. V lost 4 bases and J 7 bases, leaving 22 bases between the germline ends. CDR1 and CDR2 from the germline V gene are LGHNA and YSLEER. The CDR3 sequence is CASSRTTNRDVSGELFF. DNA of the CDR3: TGCGCCAGCAGCCGTACCACTAACAGGGATGTCAGCGGGGAGCTGTTTTTT.

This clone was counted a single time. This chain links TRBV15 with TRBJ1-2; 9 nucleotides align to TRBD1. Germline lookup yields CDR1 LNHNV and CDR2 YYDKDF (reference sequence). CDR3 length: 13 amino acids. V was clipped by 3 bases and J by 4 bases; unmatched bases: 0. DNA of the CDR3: TGTGCCACCAGCAGGGACAGGGGCTATGGCTACACCTTC. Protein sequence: CATSRDRGYGYTF.